This T cell receptor (beta chain) appears in the sequencing data of a study of cytomegalovirus exposure and HLA in healthy donors (dated by TCRdb to the late 2010s). As for the study more broadly: A later analysis indicated that the 110 or so validation repertoires were generated on the platform also employed for the approximately 700 repertoires of the first cohort. The study aimed to test whether cataloging public T cell receptors could reveal signatures of past pathogen exposure. A separate validation cohort of some 130 different subjects was used in addition to the roughly 720-subject first cohort. High-throughput TCR immunosequencing, statistical association of individual TCRs with disease status, and machine learning were combined to predict cytomegalovirus infection status.

The full study reports these points: The study listed 164 TCR beta chains as associated with cytomegalovirus. Of the cluster scores, roughly 93% were above 0 in a later analysis, which found that TCRs clustered in the first cohort also tended to co-occur in the 90 to 150 validation repertoires. A later analysis lacked HLA typing for the validation cohort, so it scored co-occurrence in that cohort across all 110 or so repertoires. Across donors, most TCR sequences were observed very rarely, whereas some public TCRs were present in many individuals. In both the original and validation cohorts, the classifier was reported to diagnose cytomegalovirus status with high specificity and sensitivity. The authors suggested that the approach could potentially be generalized to other disease states and immunological phenotypes. In vitro tests confirmed that a few of the cytomegalovirus-associated TCR beta chains recognize cytomegalovirus antigens.

The donors belonged to the validation cohort of about 120 subjects, which was separate from the approximately 700-subject first cohort. As to this clone: Its antigen specificity is not known. Base-call qualities are not available, and no considerably larger clone is one nucleotide away.

Inclusive of the bounding cysteine and phenylalanine, the CDR3 is 13 residues long. Only the CDR3 part of the read is kept: 39 bases, read in frame from the first base. CDR1 and CDR2 are drawn from the germline V gene (reference sequence): LNHDA, SQIVND. V drops 8 bases and J drops 1 base, leaving 12 bases in between. Library method: the immunoSEQ multiplex PCR assay. The authors' analysis ran thus. To diagnose cytomegalovirus status from the catalog of TCR beta chain sequences, a statistical classification framework was built. Not all clones reach the TCRdb copy of this immuneACCESS table, which keeps in-frame sequences only. Checked studies attribute under half of the gap to unresolved V genes and leave the rest unexplained. The DNA gave D and trimming, while V, J and clone size come from that table. The sample table shows about 140,000 clones, and less than 90% are seen once. The ten largest account for just under 3% of the sample.

The chain is encoded by TRBV19 joined to TRBJ2-7; possibly the D gene is TRBD2, per 5 matching bases. The sequence was collected from a young man in good health and CMV-seronegative. The sequenced material came from PBMCs. The DNA is TGTGCCAGTGCCCTGAGGGTTTCCTACGAGCAGTACTTC. This gives the protein CASALRVSYEQYF.